These 32 T cell receptor beta chains originate from one sample sequenced in a study of beta chain features in type 1 diabetes. As every portion of the isolated RNA was reverse transcribed, the sequencing read expressed TCRB transcripts. Profiling relied on immunoSEQ multiplex PCR, and the TCRdb table lists in-frame clones only, not all of them. The sample has about 410,000 clones, roughly 14% seen once. Sequenced sample: naive CD4+ T cells from blood. All receptors come from a man aged 25-40 years in good health.

On this clone itself: Other DNA variants within this sample encode the same CDR3. V usage is TRBV30 and J usage is TRBJ2-5, with D uncertain. V was cut by 4 bases and J by 4 bases, with 7 bases left in between. The CDR3 covers 11 residues. Germline loops: CDR1 GTSNPN, CDR2 SVGIG (reference sequence). The CDR3 nucleotides are TGTGCCTGGACTAGTCGAGAGACCCAGTACTTC. This sequence encodes CAWTSRETQYF. Full variable domain (outside the CDR3, taken from reference TRBV30 and TRBJ2-5): SQTIHQWPATLVQPVGSPLSLECTVEGTSNPNLYWYRQAAGRGLQLLFYSVGIGQISSEVPQNLSASRPQDRQFILSSKKLLLSDSGFYLCAWTSRETQYFGPGTRLLVL.

This clone has only a few counts. The rearrangement joins TRBV7-2 to TRBJ2-2; TRBD1 agrees at 9 bases. J lost 7 bases, V lost 5 bases, and 5 bases had no gene match. The CDR3 totals 14 residues. In germline, CDR1 is SGHTA, CDR2 FQGNSA. The CDR3 nucleotides are TGTGCCAGCAGCCCACAGGGGGCCGTCGGGGAGCTGTTTTTT. This encodes CASSPQGAVGELFF.

This clone showed up just a few times. The chain has TRBV7-2 and TRBJ2-5; 8 nucleotides agree with TRBD2. Per the germline V gene, CDR1 is SGHTA and CDR2 is FQGNSA. This CDR3 is built from 14 residues. Losses at the gene ends were 5 bases for V and 4 bases for J; bases not matched to a gene: 6. The DNA for the CDR3 is TGTGCCAGCAGCCGACTAGCGCTCGGAGAGACCCAGTACTTC. This gives the protein CASSRLALGETQYF.

This clone came up a few times. This chain uses TRBV20-1 with TRBJ2-5; D is undetermined. Germline V gives CDR1 DFQATT, CDR2 SNEGSKA (reference sequence). The length of the CDR3 is 11 residues. The CDR3: CSPILRETQYF. The DNA of the CDR3 is TGCAGCCCGATCCTCAGGGAGACCCAGTACTTC.

V gene TRBV11-2 combines with J gene TRBJ2-7; D not resolved. Per the germline V gene, CDR1 is SGHAT and CDR2 is FQNNGV. CDR3 length: 13 amino acids. Trimming removed 5 bases at V and 6 bases at J, with 14 bases between. CDR3 amino acids: CASSELNSGEQYF. The CDR3 DNA reads TGTGCCAGCAGCGAACTGAATTCGGGCGAGCAGTACTTC.

This clone has just a few counts. Here the CDR3 DNA reads TGCAGCGTTTTAGATAATGTGGCGTACAATGAGCAGTTCTTC. Its protein product is CSVLDNVAYNEQFF. J is TRBJ2-1 and V is TRBV29-1; D gene ambiguous. V lost 5 bases and J lost 4, with 15 bases in between. Germline V gene lookup returns CDR1 SQVTM and CDR2 ANQGSEA. The CDR3 is 14 amino acids.

V usage is TRBV29-1 and J usage is TRBJ2-3; no clear D gene. The germline V and J ends were trimmed by 3 bases and 6 bases, with 16 bases remaining between them. Germline-derived CDR1 and CDR2 are SQVTM and ANQGSEA. The CDR3 spans 14 residues. The CDR3: CSVDFPARQDTQYF. For the CDR3, the DNA is TGCAGCGTTGATTTTCCCGCCCGCCAGGATACGCAGTATTTT.

The rearrangement joins TRBV11-2 to TRBJ1-2, with D possibly being TRBD1 (5 bases). CDR3 length equals 12 residues. Germline CDR1 and CDR2: SGHAT and FQNNGV. The ends were cut back, 4 bases at V and 7 bases at J, with 10 bases in the middle. The CDR3 protein is CASSWGESGYTF. DNA of the CDR3: TGTGCCAGCAGCTGGGGGGAGTCTGGCTACACCTTC.

The chain carries TRBV7-8 and TRBJ1-2, with a weak D call TRBD1 (6 bases). Trimming shortened V by 3 bases and J by 5 bases, and 10 bases separated the two germline ends. The CDR3 contains 13 residues. Germline-derived CDR1 and CDR2 are SGHVS and FQNEAQ. The CDR3 DNA follows: TGTGCCAGCAGCTTCGGGGACATATATGGCTACACCTTC. Protein product: CASSFGDIYGYTF.

This clone was seen a handful of times. The chain is built from TRBV7-9 and TRBJ2-7; 12 bases are shared with TRBD2. V gave up 5 bases and J gave up 3 bases; unmatched junction bases: 8. The CDR3 extends over 16 amino acids. Germline V gives CDR1 SEHNR, CDR2 FQNEAQ (reference sequence). DNA for the CDR3: TGTGCCAGCAGCCCTCGGACTAGCGGGGTCTTCTACGAGCAGTACTTC. This codes for CASSPRTSGVFYEQYF.

The CDR3 region has the DNA TGTGCCAGCAGTGAAGGGGCTAGCAGGGTGAACTATGGCTACACCTTC. This sequence encodes CASSEGASRVNYGYTF. The chain carries TRBV6-1 and TRBJ1-2; TRBD1 is a possible D gene (5 bases). The CDR3 has 16 amino acids. The germline V gene encodes CDR1 MNHNS and CDR2 SASEGT. Trimming stripped 1 base from V and 2 bases from J, with 14 bases between.

The chain recombines TRBV19 with TRBJ2-5; 8 bases map to TRBD1. CDR3 size: 14 residues. Trimming cost V 5 bases and J 1 base; bases outside gene matches: 3. Germline CDR1 LNHDA, CDR2 SQIVND (reference sequence). The CDR3 loop reads CASSPRGLQETQYF. Written as DNA, the CDR3 is TGTGCCAGTAGTCCCAGGGGGCTCCAAGAGACCCAGTACTTC.

This clone was seen only a few times. The chain uses TRBV2 and TRBJ2-7, with a tentative D call TRBD2 (6 bases). CDR1 is SNHLY, CDR2 FYNNEI, per germline. This CDR3 is built from 14 residues. Trimming pared 5 bases from V and 7 bases from J, leaving 18 bases between. CDR3 nucleotides: TGTGCCAGCAGTCCCGGGACTGACGGGGTGGAGCAGTACGTC. The encoded protein is CASSPGTDGVEQYV.

This clone has at least ten counts. The rearrangement joins TRBV29-1 to TRBJ2-3; D is possibly TRBD2 (6 bases). The germline gives CDR1 SQVTM, CDR2 ANQGSEA. This CDR3 spans 13 amino acids. Trimming shortened V by 4 bases and J by 3 bases, and 11 bases separated the two germline ends. DNA of the CDR3: TGCAGCGTTGGCCCCGGGGGTACAGATACGCAGTATTTT. It codes for CSVGPGGTDTQYF.

The chain carries TRBV6-5 and TRBJ1-1; unclear D gene. The CDR3 sequence is 13 residues long. The V gene lost 5 bases and the J gene lost 2 bases, with 9 bases spanning the gap. Looked up from germline, CDR1 is MNHEY and CDR2 is SVGAGI. For the CDR3, the DNA is TGTGCCAGCAGTGGCTACTACAACACTGAAGCTTTCTTT. Translated, it gives CASSGYYNTEAFF.

This clone was seen a few times. Other DNA sequences in the sample encode the same CDR3. The V and J genes are TRBV7-9 and TRBJ2-1, with 13 bases lining up with TRBD2. This CDR3 is 16 amino acids long. The J segment lost 10 bases and the V segment lost 4 bases, leaving 10 bases of the junction unmatched. Per the germline V gene, CDR1 is SEHNR and CDR2 is FQNEAQ (reference sequence). The CDR3 loop reads CASSSNKLAGGGEQFF. For the CDR3, the DNA is TGTGCCAGCAGCTCAAACAAACTAGCGGGAGGGGGCGAGCAGTTCTTC.

The rearrangement uses TRBV18 and TRBJ2-5, with 10 nucleotides matching TRBD2. In germline, CDR1 is KGHSH, CDR2 LQKENI. CDR3 length: 15 residues. V dropped 3 bases and J dropped 5; count of bases not matched to a gene: 6. The CDR3 spells CASSPLAGGEETQYF. In nucleotides, the CDR3 is TGTGCCAGCTCACCCTTAGCGGGAGGCGAGGAGACCCAGTACTTC.

This clone has more than one count but fewer than ten. The V gene is TRBV11-2, the J gene TRBJ2-3, with D tentatively TRBD1 (5 bases). Germline lookup yields CDR1 SGHAT and CDR2 FQNNGV. V gave up 6 bases and J gave up 9 bases, with 13 bases separating them. The CDR3 runs 12 residues. CDR3 sequence reads: CASRGLGLTQYF. For the CDR3, the DNA is TGTGCCAGCAGGGGGCTGGGCCTAACGCAGTATTTT.

The genes are TRBV5-1 and TRBJ2-6; TRBD2 matches at 7 bases. The CDR3 runs 17 residues. Trimming removed 4 bases from V and 4 bases from J; junction bases left unmatched: 11. Looked up from germline, CDR1 is SGHRS and CDR2 is YFSETQ. The CDR3 protein is CASSPRWTGGGANVLTF. CDR3 bases: TGCGCCAGCAGCCCCCGCTGGACGGGAGGAGGGGCCAACGTCCTGACTTTC.

The chain combines TRBV19 with TRBJ2-5; 10 bases agree with TRBD2. The CDR3 covers 16 residues. Losses at the gene ends were 3 bases for V and 5 bases for J; bases not matched to a gene: 9. Germline-derived CDR1 and CDR2 are LNHDA and SQIVND (reference sequence). The DNA of the CDR3 is TGTGCCAGTAGTATGTCTAGCGGGAGCTCTAGGGAGACCCAGTACTTC. Its protein product is CASSMSSGSSRETQYF.

V usage is TRBV7-2 and J usage is TRBJ1-2; unclear D gene. Germline V lookup: CDR1 SGHTA, CDR2 FQGNSA. The V and J ends lost 8 bases and 4 bases respectively, with 14 bases between them. The length of the CDR3 is 13 residues. CDR3 nucleotide sequence: TGTGCCAGCGCCGGAAGCCGGTCCTATGGCTACACCTTC. Translated, it gives CASAGSRSYGYTF.

This clone was detected a few times. The V and J genes are TRBV30 and TRBJ1-3; the D is unclear. The germline gives CDR1 GTSNPN, CDR2 SVGIG (reference sequence). V dropped 3 bases and J dropped 4 bases, with 4 bases sitting between them. The CDR3 sequence is 11 residues long. The CDR3 nucleotides are TGTGCCTGGAGCCAAGGAAACACCATATATTTT. Translation gives CAWSQGNTIYF.

The rearrangement uses TRBV5-4 and TRBJ2-3; D is uncertain. The CDR3 consists of 12 residues. Per germline, CDR1 SGHNT and CDR2 YYREEE (reference sequence). V gave up 4 bases and J gave up 6 bases, with 9 bases separating them. The CDR3 loop is CASSPTADTQYF. For the CDR3, the DNA is TGTGCCAGCAGCCCGACGGCGGATACGCAGTATTTT.

The CDR3 DNA sequence: TGTGCCAGCTCACCGGGACTCTCCTACGAGCAGTACGTC. Translated: CASSPGLSYEQYV. The genes are TRBV18 and TRBJ2-7; D might be TRBD2 (6 bases). Germline V CDR1 and CDR2: KGHSH, LQKENI. This CDR3 comprises 13 residues. V lost 3 bases to trimming and J lost 0 bases, with 6 bases between them.

This chain connects TRBV14 to TRBJ2-7, with 7 nucleotides matching TRBD2. V was pared by 4 bases and J by 2 bases, with 5 bases of the junction left unmatched. Germline V gene sequence: CDR1 SGHDN, CDR2 FVKESK. This CDR3 spans 14 amino acids. The DNA for the CDR3 is TGTGCCAGCAGCCTGCGGGAGAGCCCCTACGAGCAGTACGTC. Residues: CASSLRESPYEQYV.

The V gene is TRBV7-3, the J gene TRBJ1-1; D is uncertain. Germline loops: CDR1 SGHTA, CDR2 FQGTGA. Trimming removed 1 base at V and 3 bases at J, with 6 bases between. The CDR3 contains 13 residues. The CDR3: CASSLIQDTEAFF. The CDR3 DNA is TGTGCCAGCAGCTTAATTCAGGACACTGAAGCTTTCTTT.

This clone has only a few counts. V is TRBV7-9 and J is TRBJ1-2; the D gene is possibly TRBD1 (6 bases). Germline V lookup: CDR1 SEHNR, CDR2 FQNEAQ (reference sequence). With 5 bases removed from V and 4 bases from J, the gap between germline ends came to 17 bases. The CDR3 sequence is 15 residues long. The CDR3 bases are TGTGCCAGCAGCCCGGTTACAGGGATCTTCTATGGCTACACCTTC. Protein sequence: CASSPVTGIFYGYTF.

The J gene is TRBJ1-5, the V gene TRBV30; D gene uncertain. This CDR3 is built from 12 residues. Germline lookup yields CDR1 GTSNPN and CDR2 SVGIG (reference sequence). The V and J ends lost 2 bases and 9 bases respectively, with 11 bases between them. CDR3 sequence: CAWSFGRPPQHF. In nucleotides, the CDR3 is TGTGCCTGGAGTTTCGGGCGGCCGCCCCAGCATTTT.

This clone was recorded a few times. The chain employs TRBV7-9 and TRBJ1-4; 8 bases agree with TRBD1. This CDR3 region has 14 residues. From germline, CDR1 is SEHNR and CDR2 FQNEAQ (reference sequence). Germline trimming cut 2 bases from V and 11 bases from J; bases unmatched to any gene: 7. The CDR3 DNA follows: TGTGCCAGCAGCTTATCCGGACAGGGTGGGAAACTGTTTTTT. Translation gives CASSLSGQGGKLFF.

This chain uses TRBV7-9 with TRBJ1-1, with TRBD1 as a possible D gene (6 bases). This CDR3 has 14 amino acids. V gave up 5 bases and J gave up 8 bases, with 18 bases separating them. The germline CDR1 and CDR2 sequences are SEHNR and FQNEAQ (reference sequence). CDR3 in DNA: TGTGCCAGCAGCCCGAAGGGGGGCCCCCCCGAAGCTTTCTTT. The encoded protein is CASSPKGGPPEAFF.

This clone showed up just a few times. The chain carries TRBV4-3 and TRBJ2-7, with D perhaps matching TRBD2 (6 bases). The V end lost 3 bases, the J end lost 1 base, and 13 bases lay between the germline ends. Germline V CDR1 and CDR2: LGHNA, YSLEER. This CDR3 is 15 amino acids long. CDR3 sequence reads: CASSQGGPLSYEQYV. DNA for the CDR3: TGCGCCAGCAGCCAGGGGGGACCCCTGTCCTACGAGCAGTACGTC.

This chain joins TRBV19 and TRBJ2-1, with TRBD2 matching over 10 bases. After removal of 4 bases from V and 9 bases from J, the junction contained 9 bases not matched to a gene. This CDR3 is 15 amino acids long. Germline lookup yields CDR1 LNHDA and CDR2 SQIVND (reference sequence). The CDR3 loop is CASSRGASGSGEQFF. CDR3 coding DNA: TGTGCCAGTAGTAGGGGCGCTAGCGGGAGTGGTGAGCAGTTCTTC.